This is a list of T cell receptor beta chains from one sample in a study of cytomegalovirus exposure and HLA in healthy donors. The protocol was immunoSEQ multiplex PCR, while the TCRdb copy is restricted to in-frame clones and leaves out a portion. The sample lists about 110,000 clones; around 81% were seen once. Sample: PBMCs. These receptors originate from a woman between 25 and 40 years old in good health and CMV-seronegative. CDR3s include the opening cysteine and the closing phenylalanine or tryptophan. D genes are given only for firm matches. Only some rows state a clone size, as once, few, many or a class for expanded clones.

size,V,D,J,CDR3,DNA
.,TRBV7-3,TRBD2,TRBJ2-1,CASSLGGSRYNEQFF,TGTGCCAGCAGCTTAGGCGGGAGTAGGTACAATGAGCAGTTCTTC
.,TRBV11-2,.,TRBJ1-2,CASSLGGRRGYTF,TGTGCCAGCAGCTTAGGGGGGCGGAGGGGCTACACCTTC
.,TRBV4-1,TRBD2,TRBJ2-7,CASSSSGTKTYEQYF,TGCGCCAGCAGCTCCTCCGGGACTAAAACCTACGAGCAGTACTTC
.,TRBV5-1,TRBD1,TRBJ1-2,CASSLGQGDGYTF,TGCGCCAGCAGCCTCGGACAGGGGGATGGCTACACCTTC
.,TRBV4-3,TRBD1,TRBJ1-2,CASSQDPPQGVNYGYTF,TGCGCCAGCAGCCAAGACCCCCCTCAGGGGGTTAACTATGGCTACACCTTC
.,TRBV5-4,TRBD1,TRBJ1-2,CASSFDRVYYGYTF,TGTGCCAGCAGCTTTGACAGGGTCTATTATGGCTACACCTTC
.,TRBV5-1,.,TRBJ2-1,CASSSIGVGGSYNEQFF,TGCGCCAGCAGCTCCATCGGGGTGGGCGGATCCTACAATGAGCAGTTCTTC
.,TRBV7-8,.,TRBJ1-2,CASSPDRGGSYTF,TGTGCCAGCAGTCCGGACCGGGGCGGGAGCTACACCTTC
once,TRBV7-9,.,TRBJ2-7,CASGAAGYTYEQYF,TGTGCCAGCGGGGCAGCAGGCTATACCTACGAGCAGTACTTC
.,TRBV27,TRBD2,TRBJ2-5,CASSLRGGETQYF,TGTGCCAGCAGTTTACGGGGGGGAGAGACCCAGTACTTC
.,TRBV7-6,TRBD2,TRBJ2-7,CASSPGGSGSSYEQYF,TGTGCCAGCAGCCCCGGAGGTAGCGGGAGCTCCTACGAGCAGTACTTC
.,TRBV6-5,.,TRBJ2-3,CASSLHRDLRWDTQYF,TGTGCCAGCAGTTTACACCGGGACTTGCGGTGGGATACGCAGTATTTT
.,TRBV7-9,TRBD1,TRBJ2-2,CSSSPGQGNTGELFF,TGTTCCAGCAGCCCGGGACAGGGGAACACCGGGGAGCTGTTTTTT
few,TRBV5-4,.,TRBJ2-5,CASSTGEQETQYF,TGTGCCAGCAGCACGGGGGAACAAGAGACCCAGTACTTC
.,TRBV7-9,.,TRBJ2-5,CASSLVGLGVETQYF,TGTGCCAGCAGCTTAGTGGGACTGGGAGTCGAGACCCAGTACTTC
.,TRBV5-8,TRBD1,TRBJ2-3,CASSLPYRGGTDTQYF,TGTGCCAGCAGCCTCCCCTACAGGGGCGGCACAGATACGCAGTATTTT
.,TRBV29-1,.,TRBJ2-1,CSVRLYNEQFF,TGCAGCGTTCGTCTCTACAATGAGCAGTTCTTC
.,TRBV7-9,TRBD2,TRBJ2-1,CASSFRTSGHNEQFF,TGTGCCAGCAGCTTTCGGACTAGCGGACACAATGAGCAGTTCTTC
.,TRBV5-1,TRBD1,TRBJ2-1,CASSTRTGVPNEQFF,TGCGCCAGCAGCACAAGGACAGGGGTCCCCAATGAGCAGTTCTTC
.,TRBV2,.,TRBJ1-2,CAREGETNGYTF,TGTGCCAGAGAGGGGGAAACCAACGGCTACACCTTC
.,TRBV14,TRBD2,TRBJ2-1,CASTMLGTSGRLDEQFF,TGTGCCAGCACGATGTTAGGGACTAGCGGGAGGCTGGATGAGCAGTTCTTC
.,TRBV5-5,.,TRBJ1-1,CASSPTLSAEAEAFF,TGTGCCAGCAGCCCTACGTTATCGGCGGAGGCTGAAGCTTTCTTT
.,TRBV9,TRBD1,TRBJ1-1,CASSVEGQANTEAFF,TGTGCCAGCAGCGTAGAGGGACAGGCCAACACTGAAGCTTTCTTT
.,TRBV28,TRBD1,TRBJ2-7,CASSGPGQGPLYYEQYF,TGTGCCAGCAGCGGACCGGGACAGGGGCCTCTTTACTACGAGCAGTACTTC
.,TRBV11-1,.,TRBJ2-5,CASTPPYQETQYF,TGTGCCAGCACCCCCCCGTACCAAGAGACCCAGTACTTC
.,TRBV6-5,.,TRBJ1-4,CASSYKLDEKLFF,TGTGCCAGCAGTTACAAGTTAGATGAAAAACTGTTTTTT
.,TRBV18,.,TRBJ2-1,CASSPRAGDAYNEQFF,TGTGCCAGCTCACCACGGGCAGGGGACGCCTACAATGAGCAGTTCTTC
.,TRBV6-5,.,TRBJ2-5,CASRQTEGTQYF,TGTGCCAGCAGGCAGACAGAAGGGACCCAGTACTTC
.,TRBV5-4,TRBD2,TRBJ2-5,CASSLGTSLEQYF,TGTGCCAGCAGCTTAGGGACTAGCTTAGAGCAGTACTTC
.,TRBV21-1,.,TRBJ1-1,CASSKTGGLAFF,TGTGCCAGCAGCAAGACAGGGGGGTTAGCTTTCTTT
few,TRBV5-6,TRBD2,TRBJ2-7,CASSPPPGKLAGDCEQYF,TGTGCCAGCAGCCCCCCCCCGGGAAAACTAGCGGGAGACTGCGAGCAGTACTTC
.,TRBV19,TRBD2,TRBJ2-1,CASIIKRGLAGGPSYNEQFF,TGTGCCAGTATAATAAAGAGGGGACTAGCGGGAGGGCCTTCCTACAATGAGCAGTTCTTC
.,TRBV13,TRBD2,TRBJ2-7,CASSLGGRSSYEQYF,TGTGCCAGCAGCCTGGGCGGGAGAAGCTCCTACGAGCAGTACTTC
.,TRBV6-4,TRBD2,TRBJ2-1,CASSDPWFPPIAGNDYNEQFF,TGTGCCAGCAGTGACCCTTGGTTCCCCCCAATAGCGGGCAATGACTACAATGAGCAGTTCTTC
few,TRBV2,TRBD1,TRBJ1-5,CASSSGTGGWGNQPQHF,TGTGCCAGCAGTTCCGGGACAGGTGGTTGGGGCAATCAGCCCCAGCATTTT
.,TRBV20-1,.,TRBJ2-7,CSASTSEQYF,TGCAGTGCTAGCACCAGCGAGCAGTACTTC
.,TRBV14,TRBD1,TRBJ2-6,CASSQLPRGPGANVLTF,TGTGCCAGCAGCCAATTACCGAGGGGGCCTGGGGCCAACGTCCTGACTTTC
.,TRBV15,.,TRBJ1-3,CATSRDLELPVDSGNTIYF,TGTGCCACCAGCAGAGATCTGGAGCTTCCAGTCGACTCTGGAAACACCATATATTTT
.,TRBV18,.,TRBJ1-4,CASSRQGGEKLFF,TGTGCCAGCTCACGCCAGGGTGGTGAAAAACTGTTTTTT
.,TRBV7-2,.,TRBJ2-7,CASSLDLYPTSSYEQYF,TGTGCCAGCAGCTTAGATCTGTATCCAACCAGCTCCTACGAGCAGTACTTC
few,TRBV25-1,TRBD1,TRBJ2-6,CASSITGDISGANVLTF,TGTGCCAGCAGTATAACAGGGGATATTTCTGGGGCCAACGTCCTGACTTTC
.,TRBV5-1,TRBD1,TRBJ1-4,CASNAGTGNEKLFF,TGCGCCAGCAACGCCGGGACAGGGAATGAAAAACTGTTTTTT
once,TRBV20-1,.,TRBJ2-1,CSARDFDEQFF,TGCAGTGCTAGAGATTTCGATGAGCAGTTCTTC
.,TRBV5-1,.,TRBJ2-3,CASGRGLTGTDTQYF,TGCGCCAGCGGTAGAGGACTAACCGGCACAGATACGCAGTATTTT
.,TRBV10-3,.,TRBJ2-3,CAITTSLSPESTDTQYF,TGTGCCATCACAACTAGTTTGTCCCCTGAAAGCACAGATACGCAGTATTTT
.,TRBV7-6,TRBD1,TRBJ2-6,CASSQAAGRGPSGANVLTF,TGTGCCAGCAGCCAGGCGGCTGGCAGGGGGCCCTCTGGGGCCAACGTCCTGACTTTC
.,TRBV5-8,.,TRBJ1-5,CASRGLAGQPQHF,TGTGCCAGCAGGGGCCTTGCAGGCCAGCCCCAGCATTTT
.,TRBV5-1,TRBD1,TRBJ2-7,CASSAGTGDYEQYF,TGCGCCAGCAGCGCCGGGACAGGGGACTACGAGCAGTACTTC